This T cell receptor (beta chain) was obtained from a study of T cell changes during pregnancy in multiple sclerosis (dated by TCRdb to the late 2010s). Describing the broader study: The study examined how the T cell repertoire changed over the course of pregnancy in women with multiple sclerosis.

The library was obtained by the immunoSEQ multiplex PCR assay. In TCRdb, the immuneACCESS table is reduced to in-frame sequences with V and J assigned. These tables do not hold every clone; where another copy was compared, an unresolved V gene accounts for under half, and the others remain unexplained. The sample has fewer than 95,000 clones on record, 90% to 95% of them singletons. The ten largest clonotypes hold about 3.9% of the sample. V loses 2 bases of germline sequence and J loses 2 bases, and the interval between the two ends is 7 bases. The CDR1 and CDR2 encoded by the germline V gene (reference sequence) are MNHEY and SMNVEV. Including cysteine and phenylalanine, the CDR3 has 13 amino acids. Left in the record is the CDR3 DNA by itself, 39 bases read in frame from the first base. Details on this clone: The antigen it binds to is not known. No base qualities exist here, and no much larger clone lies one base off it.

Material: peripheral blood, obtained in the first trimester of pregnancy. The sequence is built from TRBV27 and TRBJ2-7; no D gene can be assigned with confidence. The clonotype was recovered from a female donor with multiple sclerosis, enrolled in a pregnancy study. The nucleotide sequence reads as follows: TGTGCCAGCAGTTTACGCAACACCTACGAGCAGTACTTC. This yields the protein CASSLRNTYEQYF.